This T cell receptor beta chain derives from a study of tumor-infiltrating lymphocytes in primary liver carcinoma. Study at large: The tumors ranged from about 4 to 10 cm across and fell within stage T1-T3 N0M0.

The input was roughly 0.5 ug total RNA; TCR beta cDNA was made from it with a constant-region primer. Libraries of TCR beta came from three nested multiplex PCR rounds with slightly modified ARM-PCR. Use of TRBV1-TRBV30 forward primers with a C-beta reverse primer characterized the first two PCR rounds, which lasted 10 cycles each. TCRdb independently ran MiXCR on the multiplex PCR reads; one entry per CDR3 protein. The sample has approximately 110,000 distinct CDR3 sequences; 64% are singletons. This clonotype was observed at least ten times. Antigen: not known. The germline V gene encodes CDR1 GTSNPN and CDR2 SVGIG (reference sequence). The ends were cut back, 0 bases at V and 7 bases at J, with 6 bases in the middle. The CDR3 loop spans 11 amino acids. General study findings and limits: The overlap of tumor-adjacent and tumor-blood pairs was smaller than that of tumor region pairs.

Starting material for RNA and DNA co-extraction consisted of roughly 19-31 mg of unsorted bulk tissue. Each of the tumor samples contained in excess of 80% viable tumor cells. Sequencing was done on a sample of liver tumor tissue from sampling region 3. As for subset: tumor region T3, left-lateral pole. The TCR was taken from a woman between 55 and 75 years old with primary liver carcinoma and hepatitis B virus infection. V usage is TRBV30 and J usage is TRBJ2-5, with D perhaps TRBD2 (5 bases). The CDR3 DNA reads TGTGCCTGGAGTGTACGGGGGACCCAGTACTTC. As protein: CAWSVRGTQYF.